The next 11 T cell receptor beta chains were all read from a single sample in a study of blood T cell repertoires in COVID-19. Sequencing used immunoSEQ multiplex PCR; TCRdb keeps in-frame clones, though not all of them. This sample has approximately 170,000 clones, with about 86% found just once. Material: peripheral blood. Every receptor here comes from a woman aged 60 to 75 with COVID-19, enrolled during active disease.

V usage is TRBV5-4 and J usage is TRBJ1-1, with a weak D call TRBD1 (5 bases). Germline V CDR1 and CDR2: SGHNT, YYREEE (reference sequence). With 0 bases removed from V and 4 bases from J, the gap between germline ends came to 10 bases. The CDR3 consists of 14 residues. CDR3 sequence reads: CASSLAGMGTEAFF. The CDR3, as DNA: TGTGCCAGCAGCTTGGCAGGGATGGGCACTGAAGCTTTCTTT.

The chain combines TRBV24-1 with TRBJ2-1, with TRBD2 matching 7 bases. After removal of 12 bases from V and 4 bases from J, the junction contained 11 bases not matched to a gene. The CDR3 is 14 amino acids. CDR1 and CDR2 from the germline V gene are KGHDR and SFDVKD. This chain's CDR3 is CAPDLAGRYNEQFF. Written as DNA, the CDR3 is TGTGCCCCGGATTTAGCGGGTCGGTACAATGAGCAGTTCTTC.

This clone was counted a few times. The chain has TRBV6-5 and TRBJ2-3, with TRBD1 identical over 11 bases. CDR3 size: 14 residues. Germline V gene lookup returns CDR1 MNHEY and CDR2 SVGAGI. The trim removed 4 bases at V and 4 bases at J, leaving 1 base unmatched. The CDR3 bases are TGTGCCAGCAGTTGGACAGGGGGCTCAGATACGCAGTATTTT. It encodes CASSWTGGSDTQYF.

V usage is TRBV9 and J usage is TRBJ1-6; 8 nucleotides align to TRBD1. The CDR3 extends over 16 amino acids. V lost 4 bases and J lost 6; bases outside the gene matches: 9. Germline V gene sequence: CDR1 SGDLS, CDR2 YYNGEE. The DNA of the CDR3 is TGTGCCAGCAGCACCCCAACGACAGGGGTTAATTCACCCCTCCACTTT. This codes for CASSTPTTGVNSPLHF.

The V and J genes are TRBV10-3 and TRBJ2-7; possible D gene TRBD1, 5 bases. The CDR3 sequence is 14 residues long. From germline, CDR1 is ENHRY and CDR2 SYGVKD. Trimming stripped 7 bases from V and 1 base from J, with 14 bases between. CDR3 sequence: CAITSGSRSYEQYF. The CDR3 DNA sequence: TGTGCCATCACCTCAGGGTCGCGGTCCTACGAGCAGTACTTC.

For the CDR3, the DNA is TGTGCCACCAGCAGAGGGCGGACAGGGGGGTACACTGAAGCTTTCTTT. It is translated as CATSRGRTGGYTEAFF. V is TRBV15 and J is TRBJ1-1; 10 positions match TRBD1. Germline values: CDR1 LNHNV, CDR2 YYDKDF (reference sequence). The CDR3 consists of 16 residues. The V and J ends lost 1 base and 3 bases, in that order; junction bases with no gene match: 5.

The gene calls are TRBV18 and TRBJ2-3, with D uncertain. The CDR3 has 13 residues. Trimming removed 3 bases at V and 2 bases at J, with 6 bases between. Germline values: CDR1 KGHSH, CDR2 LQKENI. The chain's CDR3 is CASSPKHTDTQYF. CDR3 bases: TGTGCCAGCTCACCTAAGCACACAGATACGCAGTATTTT.

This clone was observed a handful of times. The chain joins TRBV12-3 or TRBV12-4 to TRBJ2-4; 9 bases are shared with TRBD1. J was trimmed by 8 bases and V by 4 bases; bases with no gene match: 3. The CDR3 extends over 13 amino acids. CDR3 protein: CASSSTGGDIQYF. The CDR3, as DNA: TGTGCCAGCAGTTCGACAGGGGGGGACATTCAGTACTTC.

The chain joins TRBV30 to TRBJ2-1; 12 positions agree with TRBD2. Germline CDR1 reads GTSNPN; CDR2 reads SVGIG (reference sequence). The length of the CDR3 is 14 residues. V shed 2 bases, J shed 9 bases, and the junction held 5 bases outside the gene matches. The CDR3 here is CAWSIGLAGSEQFF. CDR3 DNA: TGTGCCTGGAGTATAGGACTAGCGGGAAGTGAGCAGTTCTTC.

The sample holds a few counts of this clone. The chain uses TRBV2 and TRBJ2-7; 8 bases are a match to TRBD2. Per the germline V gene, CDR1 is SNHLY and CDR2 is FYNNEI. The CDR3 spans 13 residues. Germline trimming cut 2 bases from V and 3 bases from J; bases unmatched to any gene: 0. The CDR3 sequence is CASSESGSYEQYF. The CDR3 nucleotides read TGTGCCAGCAGTGAAAGCGGGAGCTACGAGCAGTACTTC.

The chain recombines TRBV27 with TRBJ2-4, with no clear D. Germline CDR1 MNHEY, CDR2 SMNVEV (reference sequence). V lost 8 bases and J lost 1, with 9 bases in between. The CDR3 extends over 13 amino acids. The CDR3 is CASGSRAKNIQYF. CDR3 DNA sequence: TGTGCCAGCGGGTCGAGGGCCAAAAACATTCAGTACTTC.